These T cell receptor beta chains were read from a single sample in a study of T cells after posttransplantation cyclophosphamide. Repertoires were generated with immunoSEQ multiplex PCR, while TCRdb's copy carries only in-frame clones and drops some. Of around 18,000 clones listed, 77% were seen once; the top ten hold roughly a third. Sequenced here: CD8+ T cells sorted from PBMCs, sampled approximately 2,000 days after a stem cell transplant with posttransplant cyclophosphamide. The receptors stem from a female patient aged 40-50 years who received an allogeneic stem cell transplant from a related donor, was CMV-positive, and had no GVHD. Some of the T cells might come from the graft donor. The CDR3 runs from the conserved cysteine through the conserved F or W. Fields, in order: clone size, J gene, D gene, V gene, CDR3 protein, CDR3 DNA. A D gene is named only where the DNA matches it firmly. Not all rows give a size; the values are once, few, many and, for expanded clones, a class.

clone size: -
J gene: TRBJ1-1
D gene: -
V gene: TRBV6-6
CDR3 protein: CASSPWQSDTEAFF
CDR3 DNA: TGTGCCAGCAGTCCCTGGCAATCCGACACTGAAGCTTTCTTT

clone size: -
J gene: TRBJ1-1
D gene: TRBD1
V gene: TRBV5-4
CDR3 protein: CASRLVSGGFRDTEAFF
CDR3 DNA: TGTGCCAGCAGGCTCGTCTCAGGGGGCTTCAGGGACACTGAAGCTTTCTTT

clone size: -
J gene: TRBJ2-7
D gene: TRBD1
V gene: TRBV19
CDR3 protein: CASSIGRTGGGDEQYF
CDR3 DNA: TGTGCCAGTAGTATAGGCCGGACAGGCGGTGGGGACGAGCAGTACTTC

clone size: -
J gene: TRBJ1-2
D gene: TRBD1
V gene: TRBV27
CDR3 protein: CASKDRGVYGYTF
CDR3 DNA: TGTGCCAGTAAGGACAGGGGGGTCTATGGCTACACCTTC

clone size: -
J gene: TRBJ2-7
D gene: TRBD1
V gene: TRBV5-5
CDR3 protein: CASSLGQGAREQYF
CDR3 DNA: TGTGCCAGCAGCTTGGGGCAGGGGGCTCGGGAGCAGTACTTC

clone size: -
J gene: TRBJ2-1
D gene: -
V gene: TRBV6-5
CDR3 protein: CASRLEGSYNEQFF
CDR3 DNA: TGTGCCAGCAGGCTAGAGGGCTCCTACAATGAGCAGTTCTTC

clone size: few
J gene: TRBJ1-2
D gene: -
V gene: TRBV28
CDR3 protein: CASKTITGFFRGYTF
CDR3 DNA: TGTGCCAGCAAGACGATAACAGGGTTTTTCCGTGGCTACACCTTC

clone size: -
J gene: TRBJ1-1
D gene: -
V gene: TRBV13
CDR3 protein: CASSYQGRGTEAFF
CDR3 DNA: TGTGCCAGCAGCTATCAGGGAAGAGGCACTGAAGCTTTCTTT

clone size: once
J gene: TRBJ1-4
D gene: TRBD1
V gene: TRBV5-1
CDR3 protein: CASSLGDRGHSNEKLFF
CDR3 DNA: TGCGCCAGCAGCTTGGGTGACAGGGGACACAGTAATGAAAAACTGTTTTTT

clone size: few
J gene: TRBJ2-7
D gene: -
V gene: TRBV7-2
CDR3 protein: CASSDLRYEQYF
CDR3 DNA: TGTGCCAGCAGCGACTTAAGGTACGAGCAGTACTTC

clone size: -
J gene: TRBJ2-2
D gene: TRBD2
V gene: TRBV7-8
CDR3 protein: CASSWAGASGGWGTGELFF
CDR3 DNA: TGTGCCAGCAGCTGGGCCGGGGCTAGCGGGGGGTGGGGCACCGGGGAGCTGTTTTTT

clone size: -
J gene: TRBJ1-1
D gene: -
V gene: TRBV6-6
CDR3 protein: CASSYGERTEAFF
CDR3 DNA: TGTGCCAGCAGTTACGGGGAGCGCACTGAAGCTTTCTTT

clone size: few
J gene: TRBJ2-7
D gene: TRBD1
V gene: TRBV11-2
CDR3 protein: CASSLGDRGVREQYF
CDR3 DNA: TGTGCCAGCAGCTTGGGGGACAGGGGGGTTCGGGAGCAGTACTTC

clone size: -
J gene: TRBJ2-2
D gene: -
V gene: TRBV28
CDR3 protein: CASSLWDTYTNTGELFF
CDR3 DNA: TGTGCCAGCAGTTTATGGGACACATATACGAACACCGGGGAGCTGTTTTTT

clone size: -
J gene: TRBJ2-3
D gene: -
V gene: TRBV7-6
CDR3 protein: CASSSEVTDTQYF
CDR3 DNA: TGTGCCAGCAGCTCGGAGGTTACAGATACGCAGTATTTT

clone size: -
J gene: TRBJ2-7
D gene: -
V gene: TRBV19
CDR3 protein: CASSIWGGGGYEQYF
CDR3 DNA: TGTGCCAGTAGTATCTGGGGCGGGGGCGGCTACGAGCAGTACTTC

clone size: -
J gene: TRBJ2-7
D gene: -
V gene: TRBV14
CDR3 protein: CASSQDRPGSYEQYF
CDR3 DNA: TGTGCCAGCAGCCAAGATCGTCCCGGCTCCTACGAGCAGTACTTC

clone size: once
J gene: TRBJ1-2
D gene: -
V gene: TRBV19
CDR3 protein: CASSPSVFYGYTF
CDR3 DNA: TGTGCCAGTAGTCCGTCAGTATTCTATGGCTACACCTTC

clone size: -
J gene: TRBJ1-6
D gene: -
V gene: TRBV7-3
CDR3 protein: CASSLRRLDSYSPLHF
CDR3 DNA: TGTGCCAGCAGCTTAAGAAGATTGGACAGCTATTCACCCCTCCACTTT

clone size: few
J gene: TRBJ1-3
D gene: -
V gene: TRBV23-1
CDR3 protein: CASSPRQESSGNTIYF
CDR3 DNA: TGCGCCAGCAGTCCAAGACAGGAGAGCTCTGGAAACACCATATATTTT

clone size: -
J gene: TRBJ1-2
D gene: -
V gene: TRBV4-2
CDR3 protein: CASRGEDRTNYGYTF
CDR3 DNA: TGTGCCAGCAGGGGCGAGGACAGAACTAACTATGGCTACACCTTC

clone size: -
J gene: TRBJ2-7
D gene: -
V gene: TRBV5-6
CDR3 protein: CASSWGPGYEQYF
CDR3 DNA: TGTGCCAGCAGCTGGGGCCCGGGTTACGAGCAGTACTTC

clone size: once
J gene: TRBJ2-3
D gene: TRBD2
V gene: TRBV11-2
CDR3 protein: CASSPGLAGAHTQYF
CDR3 DNA: TGTGCCAGCAGCCCTGGACTAGCGGGGGCCCATACGCAGTATTTT

clone size: -
J gene: TRBJ2-3
D gene: TRBD2
V gene: TRBV4-2
CDR3 protein: CASSQPTSGGATDTQYF
CDR3 DNA: TGTGCCAGCAGCCAGCCGACTAGCGGGGGGGCAACAGATACGCAGTATTTT

clone size: once
J gene: TRBJ2-7
D gene: TRBD1
V gene: TRBV9
CDR3 protein: CASSLTGVSYEQYF
CDR3 DNA: TGTGCCAGCAGCTTAACAGGGGTGTCCTACGAGCAGTACTTC

clone size: -
J gene: TRBJ1-5
D gene: TRBD1
V gene: TRBV6-5
CDR3 protein: CASSYSLTGGEPQHF
CDR3 DNA: TGTGCCAGCAGTTACTCCCTTACAGGGGGAGAGCCCCAGCATTTT

clone size: -
J gene: TRBJ1-2
D gene: -
V gene: TRBV9
CDR3 protein: CASSSLTTVYGYTF
CDR3 DNA: TGTGCCAGCAGCTCCCTCACGACAGTCTATGGCTACACCTTC

clone size: -
J gene: TRBJ1-4
D gene: -
V gene: TRBV7-8
CDR3 protein: CASSPPTTTNEKLFF
CDR3 DNA: TGTGCCAGCAGCCCCCCGACAACAACTAATGAAAAACTGTTTTTT

clone size: -
J gene: TRBJ2-3
D gene: -
V gene: TRBV6-5
CDR3 protein: CASSYSGSTDTQYF
CDR3 DNA: TGTGCCAGCAGCTATTCAGGGTCCACAGATACGCAGTATTTT

clone size: -
J gene: TRBJ2-3
D gene: TRBD1
V gene: TRBV7-9
CDR3 protein: CASSWLLDRDPDTQYF
CDR3 DNA: TGTGCCAGCAGCTGGTTGTTGGACAGGGATCCAGATACGCAGTATTTT

clone size: -
J gene: TRBJ1-3
D gene: -
V gene: TRBV4-1
CDR3 protein: CASSQVWGAGNTIYF
CDR3 DNA: TGCGCCAGCAGCCAAGTGTGGGGAGCTGGAAACACCATATATTTT

clone size: -
J gene: TRBJ2-1
D gene: -
V gene: TRBV28
CDR3 protein: CASQQQNNEQFF
CDR3 DNA: TGTGCCAGCCAACAGCAGAACAATGAGCAGTTCTTC

clone size: -
J gene: TRBJ1-2
D gene: -
V gene: TRBV13
CDR3 protein: CASSLGGGGYTF
CDR3 DNA: TGTGCCAGCAGTTTGGGGGGAGGTGGCTACACCTTC

clone size: -
J gene: TRBJ2-3
D gene: TRBD1
V gene: TRBV14
CDR3 protein: CASSRLDRGSSTDTQYF
CDR3 DNA: TGTGCCAGCAGCCGTCTCGACAGGGGATCTAGCACAGATACGCAGTATTTT

clone size: -
J gene: TRBJ1-5
D gene: TRBD1
V gene: TRBV19
CDR3 protein: CASSTRTGAKYQPQHF
CDR3 DNA: TGTGCCAGTAGTACCCGGACAGGGGCCAAATATCAGCCCCAGCATTTT

clone size: -
J gene: TRBJ2-7
D gene: -
V gene: TRBV11-2
CDR3 protein: CASSTRRGASSYEQYF
CDR3 DNA: TGTGCCAGCAGCACCCGACGGGGGGCAAGCTCCTACGAGCAGTACTTC

clone size: -
J gene: TRBJ2-3
D gene: TRBD1
V gene: TRBV9
CDR3 protein: CASSDRDRGGKTDTQYF
CDR3 DNA: TGTGCCAGCAGCGACCGGGACAGGGGGGGTAAGACAGATACGCAGTATTTT

clone size: -
J gene: TRBJ1-1
D gene: -
V gene: TRBV11-2
CDR3 protein: CASSFGGDTEAFF
CDR3 DNA: TGTGCCAGCAGCTTTGGGGGCGACACTGAAGCTTTCTTT

clone size: -
J gene: TRBJ2-7
D gene: TRBD1
V gene: TRBV5-1
CDR3 protein: CASSSGQASYEQYF
CDR3 DNA: TGCGCCAGCAGCTCCGGACAGGCTTCCTACGAGCAGTACTTC

clone size: medium-sized
J gene: TRBJ2-5
D gene: TRBD2
V gene: TRBV4-1
CDR3 protein: CASSQLAGAQETQYF
CDR3 DNA: TGCGCCAGCAGCCAACTAGCGGGGGCGCAAGAGACCCAGTACTTC

clone size: few
J gene: TRBJ1-1
D gene: -
V gene: TRBV2
CDR3 protein: CASRQGRMNTEAFF
CDR3 DNA: TGTGCCAGTAGGCAGGGGCGTATGAACACTGAAGCTTTCTTT

clone size: -
J gene: TRBJ2-7
D gene: -
V gene: TRBV7-2
CDR3 protein: CASSSEALSSYEQYF
CDR3 DNA: TGTGCCAGCAGCTCCGAAGCTCTGAGCTCCTACGAGCAGTACTTC

clone size: once
J gene: TRBJ1-4
D gene: -
V gene: TRBV6-1
CDR3 protein: CASSEEGLRDEGPENEKLFF
CDR3 DNA: TGTGCCAGCAGTGAAGAGGGGCTCCGAGACGAAGGACCAGAGAATGAAAAACTGTTTTTT

clone size: -
J gene: TRBJ1-4
D gene: TRBD1
V gene: TRBV28
CDR3 protein: CASSPGQGASEKLFF
CDR3 DNA: TGTGCCAGCAGTCCGGGACAGGGGGCGAGTGAAAAACTGTTTTTT

clone size: -
J gene: TRBJ1-4
D gene: -
V gene: TRBV2
CDR3 protein: CASYLDTRATNEKLFF
CDR3 DNA: TGTGCCAGTTATCTCGACACTAGAGCAACTAATGAAAAACTGTTTTTT

clone size: -
J gene: TRBJ2-1
D gene: TRBD2
V gene: TRBV6-1
CDR3 protein: CASTLGRGGHNEQFF
CDR3 DNA: TGTGCCAGCACCCTGGGGCGGGGGGGCCACAATGAGCAGTTCTTC

clone size: once
J gene: TRBJ1-4
D gene: TRBD1
V gene: TRBV4-1
CDR3 protein: CASSQLGQRNEKLFF
CDR3 DNA: TGCGCCAGCAGCCAACTGGGACAGCGGAATGAAAAACTGTTTTTT

clone size: -
J gene: TRBJ2-7
D gene: TRBD1
V gene: TRBV5-1
CDR3 protein: CASSLGTGLYEQYF
CDR3 DNA: TGCGCCAGCAGCTTGGGGACAGGTTTGTACGAGCAGTACTTC

clone size: -
J gene: TRBJ1-1
D gene: TRBD1
V gene: TRBV4-1
CDR3 protein: CASSQPTGGTEAFF
CDR3 DNA: TGCGCCAGCAGCCAACCTACAGGGGGCACTGAAGCTTTCTTT

clone size: few
J gene: TRBJ2-3
D gene: -
V gene: TRBV6-1
CDR3 protein: CASSATQGDTQYF
CDR3 DNA: TGTGCCAGCAGTGCTACTCAGGGGGATACGCAGTATTTT

clone size: medium-sized
J gene: TRBJ2-5
D gene: TRBD1
V gene: TRBV7-8
CDR3 protein: CASSLDSTGGGRGTQYF
CDR3 DNA: TGTGCCAGCAGCTTAGACTCTACAGGGGGCGGGCGTGGGACCCAGTACTTC

clone size: -
J gene: TRBJ2-3
D gene: TRBD2
V gene: TRBV11-1
CDR3 protein: CASSFLAGVRADTQYF
CDR3 DNA: TGTGCCAGCAGCTTTCTAGCGGGGGTACGAGCAGATACGCAGTATTTT

clone size: -
J gene: TRBJ2-3
D gene: TRBD2
V gene: TRBV9
CDR3 protein: CASSGTPGTSADTQYF
CDR3 DNA: TGTGCCAGCAGCGGGACCCCCGGGACTAGCGCGGATACGCAGTATTTT